These 24 T cell receptor beta chains were sequenced from one sample in a study of blood T cells in healthy people across ages. The use of a sample-barcoded 5' primer and a J-beta primer mix characterized a second PCR of 7 to 11 cycles. MiXCR, run by TCRdb on the 5' RACE reads, gives a single entry per CDR3 protein. The repertoire holds 800,000 to 950,000 distinct CDR3 sequences, with about 29% as singletons. The same specimen was also included in a second study, on T cells of mothers and their children.

The sequenced sample was blood. All receptors come from a woman aged 40 to 49 in good health.

The chain carries TRBV12-3 or TRBV12-4 and TRBJ2-3, with 9 positions matching TRBD2. The CDR3 contains 15 residues. After removal of 6 bases from V and 2 bases from J, the junction contained 6 bases not matched to a gene. CDR3 in DNA: TGTGCCAGCAGACATCCTAGCGGGGCCACAGATACGCAGTATTTT. Translated: CASRHPSGATDTQYF.

A few counts support this clonotype. The gene calls are TRBV11-2 and TRBJ2-6, with D hard to call. V lost 6 bases and J lost 11, with 17 bases in between. The CDR3 is 14 amino acids. The germline CDR1 and CDR2 sequences are SGHAT and FQNNGV. The CDR3 loop is CASRRDTLDYVLTF. DNA for the CDR3: TGTGCCAGCAGACGAGACACACTCGACTACGTCCTGACTTTC.

This clonotype came up many times. The V call is TRBV6-4, the J call TRBJ2-2; 7 nucleotides line up with TRBD1. Per germline, CDR1 MRHNA and CDR2 SNTAGT. The V and J ends lost 7 bases and 3 bases, in that order; junction bases with no gene match: 2. The CDR3 sequence is 13 residues long. The chain's CDR3 is CASKDRDTGELFF. The CDR3, as DNA: TGTGCCAGCAAAGACAGGGACACCGGGGAGCTGTTTTTT.

The chain is built from TRBV6-5 and TRBJ2-3; no clear D gene. The CDR3 covers 12 residues. V gave up 7 bases and J gave up 12 bases, with 17 bases separating them. The germline gives CDR1 MNHEY, CDR2 SVGAGI. CDR3 bases: TGTGCCAGCACCAAAGGCCTCGGGCCACAGTATTTT. Translation: CASTKGLGPQYF.

As for this clonotype: This may stem from a read error, because a much larger clone lies one nucleotide away. The chain uses TRBV9 and TRBJ2-5; TRBD2 matches at 7 bases. Germline CDR1 reads SGDLS; CDR2 reads YYNGEE. The V and J ends lost 2 bases and 7 bases, in that order; junction bases with no gene match: 5. The CDR3 covers 13 residues. The CDR3 here is CASSVGGIATQYF. The CDR3 nucleotides are TGTGCCAGCAGCGTGGGGGGGATAGCGACCCAGTACTTC.

The rearrangement uses TRBV10-3 and TRBJ1-1; D perhaps matches TRBD1 (5 bases). The V end lost 5 bases, the J end lost 0 bases, and 13 bases lay between the germline ends. The V gene's germline CDR1 is ENHRY and CDR2 SYGVKD. The CDR3 loop spans 15 amino acids. Here the CDR3 reads CAISKRPGMNTEAFF. DNA of the CDR3: TGTGCCATCAGTAAACGCCCAGGGATGAACACTGAAGCTTTCTTT.

The table lists this clonotype with a few counts. This rearrangement joins TRBV5-4 to TRBJ2-2; D gene uncertain. Trimming cost V 6 bases and J 2 bases, with 14 bases left between them. Germline CDR1 reads SGHNT; CDR2 reads YYREEE (reference sequence). There are 15 residues in the CDR3. The CDR3 protein is CASKRLDRNTGELFF. DNA of the CDR3: TGTGCCAGCAAGAGACTCGACCGAAACACCGGGGAGCTGTTTTTT.

There are a few counts of this clonotype. The rearrangement links TRBV5-1 to TRBJ2-7, with D perhaps given as TRBD1 or TRBD2 (7 bases each). Germline V gene lookup returns CDR1 SGHRS and CDR2 YFSETQ. This CDR3 has 15 amino acids. Trimming removed 5 bases at V and 2 bases at J, with 17 bases between. This CDR3 reads CASSLSGTATYEQYF. CDR3 sequence (DNA): TGCGCCAGCAGTTTGAGCGGGACAGCGACCTACGAGCAGTACTTC.

CDR3 DNA sequence: TGCAGTGCTAGTAGACGGCGGGCTAGCACAGATACGCAGTATTTT. Protein sequence: CSASRRRASTDTQYF. This chain uses TRBV20-1 with TRBJ2-3; D possibly corresponds to TRBD2 (5 bases). Germline V gives CDR1 DFQATT, CDR2 SNEGSKA (reference sequence). V lost 3 bases and J 0 bases, leaving 13 bases between the germline ends. The CDR3 totals 15 residues.

This clonotype was seen ten or more times. CDR3 sequence: CASSPNWRGGPVGNEQFF. The CDR3 bases are TGTGCCAGCAGCCCCAATTGGCGGGGGGGCCCTGTCGGCAATGAGCAGTTCTTC. This rearrangement joins TRBV14 to TRBJ2-1; 9 bases fit TRBD2. This CDR3 is built from 18 residues. The germline V gene has CDR1 SGHDN and CDR2 FVKESK. The J segment lost 6 bases and the V segment lost 4 bases, leaving 16 bases of the junction unmatched.

This clonotype came up a few times. The V and J genes are TRBV7-9 and TRBJ1-1, with a tentative D call TRBD1 (5 bases). Germline V gene data show CDR1 as SEHNR and CDR2 as FQNEAQ (reference sequence). The CDR3 consists of 14 residues. V gave up 1 base and J gave up 4 bases, with 10 bases separating them. CDR3 sequence (DNA): TGTGCCAGCAGCTTAGACGGGGCGGCCACTGAAGCTTTCTTT. Translating it yields CASSLDGAATEAFF. Variable domain in full (rest from reference TRBV7-9 and TRBJ1-1): DTGVSQNPRHKITKRGQNVTFRCDPISEHNRLYWYRQTLGQGPEFLTYFQNEAQLEKSRLLSDRFSAERPKGSFSTLEIQRTEQGDSAMYLCASSLDGAATEAFFGQGTRLTVV.

This clonotype has more than one count but fewer than ten. The chain links TRBV7-2 to TRBJ2-1, with D tentatively TRBD1 (5 bases). Germline V lookup: CDR1 SGHTA, CDR2 FQGNSA. The V and J ends lost 5 bases and 5 bases respectively, with 13 bases between them. CDR3 length equals 14 residues. CDR3 residues: CASSAQVSHNEQFF. The DNA for the CDR3 is TGTGCCAGCAGCGCACAGGTTAGTCACAATGAGCAGTTCTTC.

The rearrangement joins TRBV28 to TRBJ2-2; no clear D gene. This CDR3 spans 12 amino acids. The V gene's germline CDR1 is MDHEN and CDR2 SYDVKM. Trimming took 7 bases from V and 6 from J, leaving 9 bases between them. DNA for the CDR3: TGTGCCAGCATCCGTGGGGCCGGGGAGCTGTTTTTT. As protein: CASIRGAGELFF.

The chain is built from TRBV20-1 and TRBJ1-1, with unresolved D. The CDR3 extends over 14 amino acids. Trimming cost V 6 bases and J 0 bases, with 14 bases left between them. Per the germline V gene, CDR1 is DFQATT and CDR2 is SNEGSKA (reference sequence). CDR3 loop: CSADGGNMNTEAFF. DNA of the CDR3: TGCAGTGCGGACGGCGGGAACATGAACACTGAAGCTTTCTTT.

This clonotype was observed a few times. The chain links TRBV20-1 to TRBJ1-2, with D hard to call. The CDR3 sequence is 13 residues long. CDR1 and CDR2 (germline): DFQATT, SNEGSKA (reference sequence). V was shortened by 5 bases and J by 5 bases, with 15 bases between the two germline ends. The CDR3 sequence is CSAHTGGRYGYTF. The CDR3 DNA reads as TGCAGTGCTCATACCGGCGGCAGATATGGCTACACCTTC.

V usage is TRBV29-1 and J usage is TRBJ1-4; D is uncertain. CDR3 length equals 12 residues. CDR1 and CDR2 from the germline V gene are SQVTM and ANQGSEA. Deletions cut 4 bases from V and 6 bases from J, with 9 bases between. This chain's CDR3 is CSVVREDEKLFF. Written as DNA, the CDR3 is TGCAGCGTTGTGAGGGAGGATGAAAAACTGTTTTTT.

This clonotype was seen more than once but under ten times. Compared with germline, one end of the junction differs, possibly owing to a read error. This chain uses TRBV5-1 with TRBJ1-4, with a tentative D call TRBD1 (5 bases). The germline V gene encodes CDR1 SGHRS and CDR2 YFSETQ. This CDR3 region has 16 residues. CDR3 region: CASNSAPAGINEKRFF. The CDR3 nucleotides read TGCGCCAGCAACTCGGCCCCGGCAGGGATTAATGAAAAACGGTTTTTT.

This clonotype was detected a few times. V is TRBV6-2 or TRBV6-3 and J is TRBJ1-5; D is ambiguous. V was cut by 2 bases and J by 5 bases, with 4 bases left in between. The CDR3 covers 12 residues. In germline, CDR1 is MNHEY, CDR2 SVGEGT. The CDR3 is CASSYLDQPQHF. The CDR3 DNA follows: TGTGCCAGCAGTTACCTTGATCAGCCCCAGCATTTT.

This clonotype was seen a few times. J is TRBJ2-1 and V is TRBV27; D not certain. Looked up from germline, CDR1 is MNHEY and CDR2 is SMNVEV (reference sequence). There are 14 residues in the CDR3. Trimming shortened V by 8 bases and J by 5 bases, and 16 bases separated the two germline ends. In nucleotides, the CDR3 is TGTGCCAGCGGCGTCTACAACACAAACAATGAGCAGTTCTTC. This codes for CASGVYNTNNEQFF.

The sample holds one count of this clonotype. The rearrangement links TRBV29-1 to TRBJ2-7; 8 bases line up with TRBD2. V lost 4 bases and J lost 7; bases outside the gene matches: 15. The CDR3 is made up of 15 amino acids. CDR1 and CDR2 (germline): SQVTM, ANQGSEA. CDR3 in DNA: TGCAGCGTTGCAGGCGCCCGCGGGGGGAAGGATGAGCAGTACTTC. Residues: CSVAGARGGKDEQYF.

This clonotype was seen a few times. The chain uses TRBV12-3 or TRBV12-4 and TRBJ1-5, with TRBD1 identical over 8 bases. This CDR3 spans 16 amino acids. The J segment lost 0 bases and the V segment lost 5 bases, leaving 6 bases of the junction unmatched. Here the CDR3 DNA reads TGTGCCAGCAGTCCACAGGGGGGCTATAGCAATCAGCCCCAGCATTTT. Translated, it gives CASSPQGGYSNQPQHF.

This clonotype has ten or more counts. V gene TRBV29-1 combines with J gene TRBJ2-7; the match to TRBD1 covers 10 bases. The trim removed 4 bases at V and 6 bases at J, leaving 12 bases unmatched. In germline, CDR1 is SQVTM, CDR2 ANQGSEA. CDR3 length: 15 amino acids. The CDR3 DNA is TGCAGCGTTGGTCTAGGGGACAGGGGCCGCAGCGAGCAGTACTTC. Protein sequence: CSVGLGDRGRSEQYF.

This clonotype was seen at least ten times. The V and J genes are TRBV12-3 or TRBV12-4 and TRBJ2-7; TRBD2 matches at 7 bases. This CDR3 contains 14 residues. V was pared by 8 bases and J by 1 base, with 8 bases of the junction left unmatched. The chain's CDR3 is CASRPREGSYEQYF. As DNA, the CDR3 is TGTGCCAGCCGCCCCAGGGAGGGATCCTACGAGCAGTACTTC.

DNA of the CDR3: TGTGCCAGCAGTGGACCTCAGAGCTCCTACGAGCAGTACTTC. Encoded protein: CASSGPQSSYEQYF. This chain joins TRBV28 and TRBJ2-7; D is unclear. The CDR3 length is 14 residues. The germline gives CDR1 MDHEN, CDR2 SYDVKM. The ends were cut back, 5 bases at V and 0 bases at J, with 11 bases in the middle.